One sample yielded the 26 T cell receptor beta chains listed below, sequenced in a study of blood T cells in healthy people across ages (dated by TCRdb to 2015 to 2017). Libraries were made using 5' RACE. Sequencing was performed on an Illumina HiSeq 2500. A second 7 to 11 cycle PCR used a sample-barcoded 5' primer and a J-beta primer mix. Starting from the raw public reads, TCRdb applied fastp trimming at Q25, assembled clones with MiXCR and retained in-frame beta chains. Identical CDR3 protein sequences are pooled into one entry, listed with their most common genes and DNA. This sample has around 800,000 distinct CDR3 sequences in its table, and 55% to 65% of those were observed once. 25% to 35% of the sample is in the top ten clones. Sequencing used blood. These receptor sequences come from a man younger than 40 in good health.

This chain joins TRBV9 and TRBJ1-1, with TRBD1 as a possible D gene (5 bases). Germline CDR1 reads SGDLS; CDR2 reads YYNGEE. The CDR3 spans 14 residues. Deletions cut 0 bases from V and 5 bases from J, with 11 bases between. CDR3 nucleotide sequence: TGTGCCAGCAGCGTAGACGGGGGTTATACTGAAGCTTTCTTT. It translates to CASSVDGGYTEAFF.

The rearrangement uses TRBV6-5 and TRBJ2-1, with TRBD1 identical over 9 bases. The CDR3 is 15 amino acids. V dropped 5 bases and J dropped 9; count of bases not matched to a gene: 11. Germline lookup yields CDR1 MNHEY and CDR2 SVGAGI. This chain's CDR3 is CASSQESTGGTEQFF. In DNA form, the CDR3 reads TGTGCCAGCAGTCAAGAATCCACAGGGGGCACTGAGCAGTTCTTC.

This clonotype was observed at least ten times. V usage is TRBV7-2 and J usage is TRBJ2-7; 7 nucleotides line up with TRBD2. Germline V gene data show CDR1 as SGHTA and CDR2 as FQGNSA. This CDR3 comprises 15 residues. Trimming at V came to 5 bases and at J to 2 bases, leaving 9 bases not matched to a gene. The CDR3 DNA reads TGTGCCAGCAGCCCCACCGGGACTATCGCCTACGAGCAGTACTTC. Protein product: CASSPTGTIAYEQYF.

The chain recombines TRBV5-4 with TRBJ2-6, with D perhaps TRBD2 (6 bases). V was pared by 0 bases and J by 4 bases, with 11 bases between. The CDR3 runs to 16 residues. The V gene's germline CDR1 is SGHNT and CDR2 YYREEE (reference sequence). CDR3 sequence reads: CASSLAGAGGANVLTF. The CDR3 coding sequence is TGTGCCAGCAGCTTGGCCGGGGCGGGAGGGGCCAACGTCCTGACTTTC.

This sequence joins TRBV6-2 or TRBV6-3 and TRBJ1-4; D remains ambiguous. CDR1 is MNHEY, CDR2 SVGEGT, per germline. The CDR3 consists of 15 residues. Trimming cost V 6 bases and J 1 base, with 12 bases left between them. CDR3 protein: CASSASGRTNEKLFF. Here the CDR3 DNA reads TGTGCCAGCAGCGCGTCGGGCCGAACTAATGAAAAACTGTTTTTT.

The V gene is TRBV5-1, the J gene TRBJ2-1; 8 positions agree with TRBD1. After removal of 0 bases from V and 9 bases from J, the junction contained 5 bases not matched to a gene. CDR3 length: 14 amino acids. The V gene's germline CDR1 is SGHRS and CDR2 YFSETQ. In DNA, the CDR3 is TGCGCCAGCAGCTTGGGACAGGGGATAGGTGAGCAGTTCTTC. This translates into CASSLGQGIGEQFF.

The genes are TRBV29-1 and TRBJ2-1; 10 bases match TRBD2. Looked up from germline, CDR1 is SQVTM and CDR2 is ANQGSEA. The CDR3 is 13 amino acids. After removal of 8 bases from V and 3 bases from J, the junction contained 4 bases not matched to a gene. CDR3 sequence: CSQRGGLYNEQFF. The CDR3 region has the DNA TGCAGCCAGCGGGGGGGCCTCTACAATGAGCAGTTCTTC.

This clonotype is a singleton in its sample. The V and J genes are TRBV4-3 and TRBJ2-7; tentative D call: TRBD2 (6 bases). V lost 5 bases, J lost 5 bases, and 19 bases lay in between. The CDR3 consists of 15 residues. CDR1 is LGHNA and CDR2 is YSLEER in the germline V gene. The CDR3 region has the DNA TGCGCCAGCAGCTCGTCACCGGGACTTAGCGACGAGCAGTACTTC. Protein product: CASSSSPGLSDEQYF.

The chain carries TRBV6-2 or TRBV6-3 and TRBJ1-2; D remains ambiguous. V was trimmed by 2 bases and J by 8 bases, leaving 12 bases between them. Germline assignment: CDR1 MNHEY and CDR2 SVGEGT. This CDR3 has 13 residues. CDR3 sequence reads: CASSYVSVGGYTF. DNA for the CDR3: TGTGCCAGCAGTTACGTCTCAGTTGGGGGCTACACCTTC.

The V gene is TRBV7-2, the J gene TRBJ2-3; TRBD1 matches at 10 bases. The junction had 10 bases not matched to a gene; V was cut back by 2 bases and J by 5 bases. There are 17 residues in the CDR3. Germline V gives CDR1 SGHTA, CDR2 FQGNSA. CDR3 coding DNA: TGTGCCAGCAGCTTACTACCCGACAGGGGGCTTGGAGATACGCAGTATTTT. Translation gives CASSLLPDRGLGDTQYF.

The CDR3 nucleotides read TGTGCCAGCAGTTCCTTAGGGACAGGGACCACTGAAGCTTTCTTT. This translates into CASSSLGTGTTEAFF. The rearrangement uses TRBV6-5 and TRBJ1-1; 9 bases line up with TRBD1. Per the germline V gene, CDR1 is MNHEY and CDR2 is SVGAGI. The J segment lost 4 bases and the V segment lost 4 bases, leaving 7 bases of the junction unmatched. The CDR3 consists of 15 residues.

V gene TRBV3-1 combines with J gene TRBJ2-7; 7 positions agree with TRBD2. The V gene's germline CDR1 is LGHDT and CDR2 YNNKEL (reference sequence). The CDR3 covers 14 residues. V lost 5 bases, J lost 6 bases, and 10 bases stayed unmatched. CDR3 residues: CASSSEAGLVEQYF. The CDR3 coding sequence is TGTGCCAGCAGCTCGGAAGCGGGGTTGGTCGAGCAGTACTTC.

The J gene is TRBJ2-7, the V gene TRBV7-6; D is undetermined. Germline V lookup: CDR1 SGHVS, CDR2 FNYEAQ. Trimming removed 1 base at V and 2 bases at J, with 12 bases between. This CDR3 has 15 amino acids. CDR3 in amino acids: CASSLDGRPTYEQYF. For the CDR3, the DNA is TGTGCCAGCAGCTTAGACGGCAGGCCTACCTACGAGCAGTACTTC.

The chain carries TRBV28 and TRBJ1-5; D is unclear. V was shortened by 3 bases and J by 0 bases, with 12 bases between the two germline ends. Germline CDR1 reads MDHEN; CDR2 reads SYDVKM. The CDR3 consists of 16 residues. CDR3 in amino acids: CASSFPDLLSNQPQHF. The CDR3 DNA reads as TGTGCCAGCAGTTTTCCGGACCTCCTTAGCAATCAGCCCCAGCATTTT.

The rearrangement links TRBV12-3 or TRBV12-4 to TRBJ2-4, with D maybe TRBD2 (7 bases). V lost 5 bases, J lost 4 bases, and 21 bases lay in between. This CDR3 contains 17 residues. CDR3 region: CASSQVGGLAPKNIQYF. In DNA form, the CDR3 reads TGTGCCAGCAGTCAGGTGGGGGGGCTAGCGCCTAAAAACATTCAGTACTTC.

This clonotype was counted between two and nine times. The chain uses TRBV28 and TRBJ2-1; 7 nucleotides align to TRBD1. Per germline, CDR1 MDHEN and CDR2 SYDVKM. The CDR3 consists of 14 residues. V gave up 11 bases and J gave up 6 bases; unmatched junction bases: 13. Here the CDR3 DNA reads TGTGCCGTCCCTGACAGGGCATCCGCCAATGAGCAGTTCTTC. Protein product: CAVPDRASANEQFF.

The J gene is TRBJ2-2, the V gene TRBV5-1; no firm D call. The CDR3 spans 14 residues. V was clipped by 4 bases and J by 0 bases, with 7 bases between them. The germline V gene encodes CDR1 SGHRS and CDR2 YFSETQ. In DNA form, the CDR3 reads TGCGCCAGCAGCCCCCGTCCGAACACCGGGGAGCTGTTTTTT. Its protein product is CASSPRPNTGELFF.

The chain has TRBV7-9 and TRBJ2-1, with a tentative D call TRBD1 (5 bases). This CDR3 contains 16 residues. Germline V gene data show CDR1 as SEHNR and CDR2 as FQNEAQ (reference sequence). V lost 4 bases, J lost 4 bases, and 17 bases lay in between. In DNA, the CDR3 is TGTGCCAGCAGCTCTACGACAGAGCTACTTTACAATGAGCAGTTCTTC. Protein: CASSSTTELLYNEQFF.

This chain joins TRBV19 and TRBJ2-5, with 8 bases aligning to TRBD1. The CDR3 covers 15 residues. V shed 1 base and J 4 bases; nucleotides not matched to a gene: 5. Germline V lookup: CDR1 LNHDA, CDR2 SQIVND (reference sequence). The CDR3 DNA follows: TGTGCCAGTAGTATAGCCCGGACAGGGCGAGAGACCCAGTACTTC. Its translation: CASSIARTGRETQYF.

J is TRBJ2-1 and V is TRBV29-1; 8 bases fit TRBD2. Matching the DNA end better, TRBJ2-7 makes the J call doubtful. The CDR3 is made up of 14 amino acids. From germline, CDR1 is SQVTM and CDR2 ANQGSEA. Here the CDR3 reads CSVSEAGGYNEQYF. CDR3 in DNA: TGCAGCGTCTCCGAGGCGGGGGGATACAATGAGCAGTACTTC.

A remark on this clonotype: A read error may produce the germline difference seen at one junction end. The genes are TRBV11-3 and TRBJ1-5; D is unresolved. The CDR3 loop spans 15 amino acids. CDR1 and CDR2 from the germline V gene are SGHNT and YENEEA. The CDR3 DNA sequence: TGTGCCAGCACCCGGCACTGGACGGGCAATCAGCTCCAGCATTTT. Amino acids: CASTRHWTGNQLQHF.

This chain uses TRBV5-6 with TRBJ2-7; a weak D match, TRBD1 (5 bases). V was cut by 4 bases and J by 4 bases, with 9 bases left in between. This CDR3 spans 12 amino acids. CDR1 SGHDT and CDR2 YYEEEE come from the germline V gene. The CDR3 DNA reads TGTGCCAGCAGCCGGACATTTTACGAGCAGTACTTC. The encoded protein is CASSRTFYEQYF.

The rearrangement uses TRBV6-5 and TRBJ2-1, with D possibly being TRBD1 (5 bases). This CDR3 has 16 amino acids. Trimming took off 0 bases at V and 7 bases at J, with 16 bases between the two ends. CDR1 is MNHEY and CDR2 is SVGAGI in the germline V gene. The CDR3 loop is CASSYSKLGVRNEQFF. The CDR3 DNA reads as TGTGCCAGCAGTTACTCGAAGCTAGGGGTGCGAAATGAGCAGTTCTTC.

The rearrangement uses TRBV10-3 and TRBJ1-1; D is uncertain. Germline values: CDR1 ENHRY, CDR2 SYGVKD. This CDR3 has 12 amino acids. The V and J ends lost 9 bases and 6 bases respectively, with 14 bases between them. In DNA form, the CDR3 reads TGTGCCATAGGGAGATCTGGGTCTGAAGCTTTCTTT. Its protein product is CAIGRSGSEAFF.

The J gene is TRBJ1-2, the V gene TRBV29-1; TRBD1 matches 7 bases. Germline lookup yields CDR1 SQVTM and CDR2 ANQGSEA. The CDR3 length is 14 residues. The J segment lost 3 bases and the V segment lost 0 bases, leaving 4 bases of the junction unmatched. CDR3 bases: TGCAGCGTTGAAGATGGGACAGACGACTATGGCTACACCTTC. It specifies CSVEDGTDDYGYTF.

This chain joins TRBV4-2 and TRBJ1-4; D perhaps matches TRBD1 (6 bases). From germline, CDR1 is LGHNA and CDR2 YNFKEQ. The CDR3 spans 14 residues. Trimming stripped 1 base from V and 7 bases from J, with 10 bases between. CDR3 bases: TGTGCCAGCAGCCAAGGGGGGGGCGGTGAAAAACTGTTTTTT. Translated, it gives CASSQGGGGEKLFF.